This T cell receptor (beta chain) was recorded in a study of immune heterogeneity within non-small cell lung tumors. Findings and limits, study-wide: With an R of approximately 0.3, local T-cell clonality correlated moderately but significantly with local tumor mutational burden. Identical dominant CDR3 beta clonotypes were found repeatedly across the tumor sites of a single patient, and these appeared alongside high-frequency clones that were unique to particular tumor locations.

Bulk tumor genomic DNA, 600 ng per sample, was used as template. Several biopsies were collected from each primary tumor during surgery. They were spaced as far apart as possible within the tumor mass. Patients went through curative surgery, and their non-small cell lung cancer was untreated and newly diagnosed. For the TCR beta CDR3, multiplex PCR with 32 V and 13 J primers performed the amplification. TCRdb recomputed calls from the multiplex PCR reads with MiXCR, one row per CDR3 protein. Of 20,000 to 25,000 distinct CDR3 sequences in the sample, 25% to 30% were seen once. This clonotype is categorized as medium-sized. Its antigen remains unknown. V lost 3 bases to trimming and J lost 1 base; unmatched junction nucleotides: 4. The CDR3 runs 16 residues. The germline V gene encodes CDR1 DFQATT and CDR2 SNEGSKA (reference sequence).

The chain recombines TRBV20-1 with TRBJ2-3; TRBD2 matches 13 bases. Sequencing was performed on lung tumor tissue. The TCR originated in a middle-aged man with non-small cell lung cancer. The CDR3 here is CSARGTSGMGTDTQYF. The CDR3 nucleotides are TGCAGTGCTAGGGGGACTAGCGGGATGGGCACAGATACGCAGTATTTT.